Listed below are T cell receptor beta chains from one sample, sequenced in a study. TCRdb processed the RT-PCR reads anew with MiXCR; each CDR3 protein has one entry. The repertoire consists of about 680,000 distinct CDR3 sequences, with 14% occurring once and the leading ten covering about 3.9%. The sequenced sample consisted of memory CD4+ T cells from blood. The receptor set was obtained from a female donor in good health, serving as a healthy control. Each CDR3 is given with its conserved first and last residue. D genes are given only for firm matches. Not all rows give a size; the values are once, few, many and, for expanded clones, a class.

CDR3 protein	CDR3 DNA	J gene	D gene	clone size	V gene
CSAATPYSNQPQHF	TGCAGTGCCGCGACACCCTATAGCAATCAGCCCCAGCATTTT	TRBJ1-5	.	many	TRBV20-1
CASSSTGDAYNEQFF	TGCGCCAGCAGCTCGACAGGGGACGCCTACAATGAGCAGTTCTTC	TRBJ2-1	TRBD1	few	TRBV5-1
CSARGLAGVLSYNEQFF	TGCAGTGCTAGAGGTCTAGCGGGAGTATTGTCCTACAATGAGCAGTTCTTC	TRBJ2-1	TRBD2	few	TRBV20-1
CSAAKIRVDNTEAFF	TGCAGTGCCGCCAAGATAAGAGTGGATAACACTGAAGCTTTCTTT	TRBJ1-1	.	.	TRBV20-1
CAWSSGQGLAGELFF	TGTGCCTGGAGTAGTGGGCAGGGTCTGGCCGGGGAGCTGTTTTTT	TRBJ2-2	.	.	TRBV30
CASSPGPHLNIQYF	TGTGCCAGCAGTCCCGGCCCCCATTTGAACATTCAGTACTTC	TRBJ2-4	.	many	TRBV6-2/TRBV6-3
CASSYLIGTGELFF	TGTGCCAGCAGTTATCTTATAGGGACCGGGGAGCTGTTTTTT	TRBJ2-2	.	many	TRBV6-6
CAWGLSNQPQHF	TGTGCCTGGGGGTTGAGCAATCAGCCCCAGCATTTT	TRBJ1-5	.	few	TRBV30
CSATGLAGGSKSYEQYF	TGCAGTGCTACGGGACTAGCGGGAGGGTCTAAGTCCTACGAGCAGTACTTC	TRBJ2-7	TRBD2	.	TRBV20-1
CASSLSSAPNTGELFF	TGTGCCAGCAGCTTGAGTTCGGCCCCGAACACCGGGGAGCTGTTTTTT	TRBJ2-2	.	.	TRBV5-6
CASSLVPDRPGEQYF	TGCGCCAGCAGCTTGGTTCCCGACAGACCAGGCGAGCAGTACTTC	TRBJ2-7	.	few	TRBV5-1
CASNDQGGRTDTQYF	TGTGCCAGCAACGATCAGGGGGGGAGGACAGATACGCAGTATTTT	TRBJ2-3	.	few	TRBV28
CASRRDITEAFF	TGTGCCAGCAGGAGGGACATCACTGAAGCTTTCTTT	TRBJ1-1	.	many	TRBV12-3/TRBV12-4
CASSYLSGTRTGELFF	TGTGCCAGCAGTTACCTATCTGGGACTCGAACCGGGGAGCTGTTTTTT	TRBJ2-2	.	many	TRBV6-5